This T cell receptor (beta chain) was retrieved from a study of blood T cell repertoires in COVID-19 (dated by TCRdb to the early 2020s). With respect to the entire study: The collaborator samples originated in the United States, Italy and Spain and spanned the acute and convalescent phases of COVID-19. Where HLA class I and class II types were available, the types were taken from metadata supplied by the sample provider, not from assay-based typing. Nearly every sample came with metadata listing a de-identified subject ID, COVID-19 status, age in years and sex. The prospective study material was composed of cDNA or gDNA derived from T cells, B-cell-depleted T cells, or PBMCs. Deeply sampled blood TCRbeta repertoires from subjects exposed to, actively infected with, or recovered from COVID-19 were included in the dataset. A freely available public database, intended as a resource for researchers studying the immune response to SARS-CoV-2, is where the repertoires were released. Samples were obtained from the ongoing ImmuneRACE study (first 160 participants) and from about 1,300 subjects provided by 6 global collaborators. Overall results and qualifications from the work: How much clinical and demographic metadata was included differed by source and by participant, and the metadata was provided uncurated.

Collaborating institutions collected whole blood in K2EDTA tubes following their own protocols. For TCRbeta analysis, collaborator samples were shipped as frozen whole blood, as isolated PBMCs, or as DNA extracted from either sample type. The CDR3 contains 15 residues, cysteine and phenylalanine counted. Only the CDR3 region is kept as DNA, spanning 45 bases read in frame from base 1. Trimming takes 3 bases off V and 7 bases off J; junction bases not matched to a gene: 6. Based on the germline V gene (reference sequence), the CDR1 and CDR2 sequences are GTSNPN and SVGIG. About this clone itself: Its recognized antigen is unknown. Base qualities are not recorded, but no much larger clone differs from it by a single base.

The immunoSEQ Assay, a bias-controlled multiplex PCR, was used to amplify TCRbeta CDR3 regions from genomic DNA. As for how the authors treated the data: Nucleated cell counts per sample were estimated from amplification of reference gene primers within the assay. To quantify the absolute abundance of each unique TCRbeta CDR3 rearrangement, sequence reads were collapsed and filtered. For each sample, productive Simpson clonality was calculated as the square root of Simpson's diversity index over productive rearrangements. Sourced from immuneACCESS, this table was stored by TCRdb with only in-frame sequences that have V and J called. A share of the clones is absent; for the studies checked, an unresolved V gene accounts for under half, and the remainder has no known explanation. For V, J and clone size, that table is used; D and trimming come from the DNA. The table for this sample lists around 68,000 clones; roughly 84% of them were counted only once. Roughly 6.5% of the sample is held by the ten biggest clonotypes.

This sequence was found in a middle-aged man with active COVID-19. Material for sequencing was peripheral blood. This sequence uses TRBV30 and TRBJ2-2; TRBD1 aligns with 12 central bases. The DNA is TGTGCCTGGAGGGGGACAGGGGGCGTTATCGGGGAGCTGTTTTTT. The encoded protein is CAWRGTGGVIGELFF.